The 23 T cell receptor beta chains below all came from one sample that was sequenced in a study of blood T cell repertoires in COVID-19. Using immunoSEQ multiplex PCR, the repertoire was profiled, and TCRdb retains in-frame clones only, with some absent. The repertoire holds about 260,000 clones, with over 80% as singletons. The sequenced material came from PBMCs or T cells enriched from blood (not recorded which). The receptors here all came from a man aged 45-65 years who had been exposed to COVID-19.

This clone was recorded once. The rearrangement links TRBV24-1 to TRBJ2-1; 12 nucleotides match TRBD2. The trim removed 5 bases at V and 2 bases at J, leaving 9 bases unmatched. Germline V lookup: CDR1 KGHDR, CDR2 SFDVKD. The CDR3 consists of 18 residues. The CDR3 loop reads CATSGLAGGGEAYNEQFF. CDR3 in DNA: TGTGCCACCAGTGGTCTAGCGGGAGGGGGCGAGGCCTACAATGAGCAGTTCTTC.

The chain is built from TRBV30 and TRBJ2-7; perhaps TRBD1 as D (5 bases). V lost 4 bases and J lost 1, with 14 bases in between. Germline V gene sequence: CDR1 GTSNPN, CDR2 SVGIG (reference sequence). CDR3 length equals 14 residues. Written as DNA, the CDR3 is TGTGCCTGGAATGGGGCAGGTTTGTCCTACGAGCAGTACTTC. Translating gives CAWNGAGLSYEQYF.

This rearrangement joins TRBV11-2 to TRBJ1-1; D ambiguous. CDR1 is SGHAT and CDR2 is FQNNGV in the germline V gene. With 0 bases removed from V and 4 bases from J, the gap between germline ends came to 12 bases. The CDR3 runs 15 residues. The CDR3 DNA sequence: TGTGCCAGCAGCTTAGATCTTGGAGGGAGCACTGAAGCTTTCTTT. Protein product: CASSLDLGGSTEAFF.

The chain employs TRBV5-8 and TRBJ1-1, with 10 nucleotides matching TRBD1. Losses at the gene ends were 4 bases for V and 9 bases for J; bases not matched to a gene: 15. Germline-derived CDR1 and CDR2 are SGHTS and YDEGEE. The CDR3 is made up of 16 amino acids. The CDR3 DNA sequence: TGTGCCAGCAGCCCCGGGACAGGGGCGTGGAGACCGAAAGCTTTCTTT. The encoded protein is CASSPGTGAWRPKAFF. The whole variable domain, filled in from reference TRBV5-8 and TRBJ1-1, reads EAGVTQSPTHLIKTRGQQATLRCSPISGHTSVYWYQQALGLGLQFLLWYDEGEERNRGNFPPRFSGRQFPNYSSELNVNALELEDSALYLCASSPGTGAWRPKAFFGQGTRLTVV.

This clone appeared once. The chain has TRBV7-9 and TRBJ2-4; maybe TRBD1 (6 bases). Trimming pared 3 bases from V and 6 bases from J, leaving 24 bases between. CDR1 is SEHNR, CDR2 FQNEAQ, per germline (reference sequence). This CDR3 contains 18 residues. CDR3 protein: CASSFGQPLLAIPNIQYF. Here the CDR3 DNA reads TGTGCCAGCAGCTTTGGACAGCCTCTCCTAGCAATCCCAAACATTCAGTACTTC.

The chain recombines TRBV5-4 with TRBJ2-5, with 11 bases identical to TRBD1. The V gene's germline CDR1 is SGHNT and CDR2 YYREEE (reference sequence). Germline trimming cut 3 bases from V and 4 bases from J; bases unmatched to any gene: 2. This CDR3 contains 14 residues. The DNA of the CDR3 is TGTGCCAGCAGCTCCGGGACAGGGGGAGAGACCCAGTACTTC. This sequence encodes CASSSGTGGETQYF.

A few counts support this clone. This chain joins TRBV28 and TRBJ1-2, with TRBD1 as a possible D gene (6 bases). In germline, CDR1 is MDHEN, CDR2 SYDVKM. This CDR3 is built from 11 residues. CDR3: CAGSRGYGYTF. Written as DNA, the CDR3 is TGTGCGGGGTCCAGGGGCTATGGCTACACCTTC.

The chain has TRBV5-1 and TRBJ2-5, with 12 bases fitting TRBD2. The trim removed 2 bases at V and 4 bases at J, leaving 6 bases unmatched. CDR1 is SGHRS and CDR2 is YFSETQ in the germline V gene. The CDR3 totals 16 residues. As DNA, the CDR3 is TGCGCCAGCAGCTTCTCCCCTAGCGGGGGGGGAGAGACCCAGTACTTC. Its translation is CASSFSPSGGGETQYF.

This chain uses TRBV18 with TRBJ1-5; D possibly corresponds to TRBD1 (6 bases). The V and J ends lost 5 bases and 2 bases respectively, with 19 bases between them. The length of the CDR3 is 17 residues. CDR1 and CDR2 (germline): KGHSH, LQKENI. CDR3 sequence (DNA): TGTGCCAGCTCATCGATCGGGACATCCGCAGGCAATCAGCCCCAGCATTTT. Translation: CASSSIGTSAGNQPQHF.

The genes are TRBV6-5 and TRBJ2-2; possible D gene TRBD1, 6 bases. This CDR3 region has 15 residues. Germline-derived CDR1 and CDR2 are MNHEY and SVGAGI. The V gene lost 5 bases and the J gene lost 8 bases, with 18 bases spanning the gap. The CDR3 loop is CASSTRDTRLGELFF. The CDR3 DNA follows: TGTGCCAGCAGTACCCGGGACACGCGACTTGGGGAGCTGTTTTTT.

The V call is TRBV10-1, the J call TRBJ2-3, with D possibly TRBD1 on 6 matching bases. Trimming left V 5 bases short and J 1 base short, with 13 bases between. Germline CDR1 is WNHNN and CDR2 is SYGVQD (reference sequence). This CDR3 contains 15 residues. The CDR3 spells CASSPKDSGTDTQYF. For the CDR3, the DNA is TGCGCCAGCAGTCCAAAGGACAGTGGCACAGATACGCAGTATTTT.

The V and J genes are TRBV6-5 and TRBJ1-3, with D possibly TRBD1 on 5 matching bases. V was trimmed by 5 bases and J by 1 base, leaving 12 bases between them. Germline V gene data show CDR1 as MNHEY and CDR2 as SVGAGI. The CDR3 consists of 15 residues. The CDR3 sequence: CASSNRGGSGNTIYF. The CDR3 DNA reads TGTGCCAGCAGTAATCGCGGGGGATCTGGAAACACCATATATTTT.

The chain joins TRBV5-1 to TRBJ1-6, with 8 bases that match TRBD1. The germline CDR1 and CDR2 sequences are SGHRS and YFSETQ. This CDR3 comprises 14 residues. Germline trimming cut 4 bases from V and 8 bases from J; bases unmatched to any gene: 5. Here the CDR3 reads CASSDATGDSPLHF. The CDR3 DNA follows: TGCGCCAGCAGCGATGCGACAGGGGATTCACCCCTCCACTTT. The whole variable domain, remainder taken from reference TRBV5-1 and TRBJ1-6, is KAGVTQTPRYLIKTRGQQVTLSCSPISGHRSVSWYQQTPGQGLQFLFEYFSETQRNKGNFPGRFSGRQFSNSRSEMNVSTLELGDSALYLCASSDATGDSPLHFGNGTRLTVT.

This chain connects TRBV2 to TRBJ1-3, with D perhaps matching TRBD1 (5 bases). CDR1 is SNHLY and CDR2 is FYNNEI in the germline V gene. V lost 5 bases, J lost 0 bases, and 8 bases lay in between. The CDR3 runs to 14 residues. The CDR3 spells CASSSQGSGNTIYF. DNA for the CDR3: TGTGCCAGCAGTTCGCAGGGCTCTGGAAACACCATATATTTT.

The chain links TRBV4-1 to TRBJ2-7, with a tentative D call TRBD2 (6 bases). The length of the CDR3 is 15 residues. The V gene lost 3 bases and the J gene lost 0 bases, with 12 bases spanning the gap. From germline, CDR1 is MGHRA and CDR2 YSYEKL. The chain's CDR3 is CASSHNLGSSYEQYV. DNA of the CDR3: TGCGCCAGCAGCCATAACCTCGGGAGCTCCTACGAGCAGTACGTC.

The chain recombines TRBV5-1 with TRBJ1-2; TRBD1 matches at 9 bases. This CDR3 comprises 16 residues. The germline gives CDR1 SGHRS, CDR2 YFSETQ. After removal of 2 bases from V and 1 base from J, the junction contained 6 bases not matched to a gene. CDR3 sequence reads: CASSFSGTGFNYGYTF. CDR3 nucleotide sequence: TGCGCCAGCAGCTTCTCCGGGACAGGGTTTAACTATGGCTACACCTTC.

The genes are TRBV5-1 and TRBJ2-7; possible D gene TRBD1, 5 bases. Germline CDR1 and CDR2: SGHRS and YFSETQ. V lost 1 base, J lost 5 bases, and 10 bases lay in between. This CDR3 is built from 13 residues. This chain's CDR3 is CASSLWGRDEQYV. CDR3 coding DNA: TGCGCCAGCAGCTTGTGGGGCAGGGACGAGCAGTACGTC.

The chain couples TRBV5-5 to TRBJ2-5, with D perhaps TRBD2 (6 bases). V lost 1 base and J lost 4, with 8 bases in between. Germline CDR1 SGHKS, CDR2 YYEKEE (reference sequence). The CDR3 contains 13 residues. In DNA form, the CDR3 reads TGTGCCAGCAGCTTGTGGGGGGTAGAGACCCAGTACTTC. It specifies CASSLWGVETQYF.

The chain uses TRBV6-5 and TRBJ1-2; the D is unclear. From germline, CDR1 is MNHEY and CDR2 SVGAGI. Trimming stripped 0 bases from V and 13 bases from J, with 15 bases between. The CDR3 has 13 amino acids. CDR3 in amino acids: CASSYSGNMELTF. CDR3 DNA sequence: TGTGCCAGCAGTTACTCGGGTAATATGGAGCTCACCTTC.

The chain couples TRBV7-2 to TRBJ2-5; TRBD2 agrees at 8 bases. This CDR3 comprises 16 residues. Germline loops: CDR1 SGHTA, CDR2 FQGNSA. V lost 5 bases to trimming and J lost 10 bases; unmatched junction nucleotides: 18. CDR3 region: CASSPWRGAGNGVQYF. CDR3 DNA sequence: TGTGCCAGCAGCCCTTGGCGGGGGGCAGGCAATGGGGTCCAGTACTTC.

This sequence joins TRBV18 and TRBJ1-6; no clear D. Looked up from germline, CDR1 is KGHSH and CDR2 is LQKENI. Deletions cut 2 bases from V and 3 bases from J, with 11 bases between. The CDR3 is 16 amino acids. CDR3 nucleotide sequence: TGTGCCAGCTCACCAACAGACACCAACTATAATTCACCCCTCCACTTT. It codes for CASSPTDTNYNSPLHF.

The rearrangement joins TRBV24-1 to TRBJ2-1; 8 positions match TRBD2. This CDR3 comprises 15 residues. With 3 bases clipped from V and 0 bases from J, the junction kept 0 bases outside the gene matches. In germline, CDR1 is KGHDR, CDR2 SFDVKD. CDR3: CATSDAGGSYNEQFF. In nucleotides, the CDR3 is TGTGCCACCAGTGATGCGGGAGGCTCCTACAATGAGCAGTTCTTC.

The V gene is TRBV3-1 (or the pseudogene TRBV3-2), the J gene TRBJ2-7; 12 bases align to TRBD2. The CDR3 is 15 amino acids. V dropped 1 base and J dropped 3; count of bases not matched to a gene: 1. CDR1 and CDR2 (germline): LGHDT, YNNKEL (reference sequence). CDR3 amino acids: CASSQGLAGDYEQYV. The CDR3 DNA reads as TGTGCCAGCAGCCAAGGACTAGCGGGAGACTACGAGCAGTACGTC.